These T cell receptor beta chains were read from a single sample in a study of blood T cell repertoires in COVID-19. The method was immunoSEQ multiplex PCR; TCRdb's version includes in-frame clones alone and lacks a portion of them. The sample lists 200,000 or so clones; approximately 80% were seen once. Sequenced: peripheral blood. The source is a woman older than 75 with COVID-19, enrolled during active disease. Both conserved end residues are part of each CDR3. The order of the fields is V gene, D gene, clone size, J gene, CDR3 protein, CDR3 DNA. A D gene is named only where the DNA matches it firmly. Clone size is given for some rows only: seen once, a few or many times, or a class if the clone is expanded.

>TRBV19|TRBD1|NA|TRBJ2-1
CASSPPRGNEQFF
TGTGCCAGTAGTCCCCCCAGGGGGAATGAGCAGTTCTTC
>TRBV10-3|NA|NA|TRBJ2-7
CAIRRAGLIHEQYF
TGTGCCATCAGACGGGCGGGATTGATCCACGAGCAGTACTTC
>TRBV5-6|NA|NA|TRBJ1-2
CASSRTGIAGYTF
TGTGCCAGCAGCCGGACGGGGATAGCGGGCTACACCTTC
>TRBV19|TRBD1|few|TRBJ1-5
CASSLDREGNQPQHF
TGTGCCAGTAGCTTGGACAGGGAAGGCAATCAGCCCCAGCATTTT
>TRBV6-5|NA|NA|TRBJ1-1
CASSQRRGKNTEAFF
TGTGCCAGCAGTCAAAGAAGGGGGAAGAACACTGAAGCTTTCTTT
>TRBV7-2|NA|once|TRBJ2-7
CASSLGELPYEQYF
TGTGCCAGCAGCTTAGGAGAACTACCTTACGAGCAGTACTTC
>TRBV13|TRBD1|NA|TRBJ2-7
CASSWGQGAGEQYF
TGTGCCAGCAGCTGGGGACAGGGGGCGGGCGAGCAGTACTTC
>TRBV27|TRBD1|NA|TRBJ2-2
CASSRGTGGTGELFF
TGTGCCAGCAGTCGAGGGACAGGGGGTACCGGGGAGCTGTTTTTT
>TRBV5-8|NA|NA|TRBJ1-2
CASRSGVDGYTF
TGTGCCAGCAGATCGGGGGTCGACGGCTACACCTTC
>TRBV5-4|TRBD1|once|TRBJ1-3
CASSLKGAQGNTIYF
TGTGCCAGCAGCTTGAAGGGGGCGCAAGGAAACACCATATATTTT
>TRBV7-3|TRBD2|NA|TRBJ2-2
CASSRLAGGPNTGELFF
TGTGCCAGCAGCAGACTAGCGGGGGGCCCCAACACCGGGGAGCTGTTTTTT
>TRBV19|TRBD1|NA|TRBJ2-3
CASSMVRDRGTDTQYF
TGTGCCAGTAGTATGGTTAGAGACAGGGGAACAGATACGCAGTATTTT
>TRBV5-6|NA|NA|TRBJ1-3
CASRLEGSSGNTIYF
TGTGCCAGCAGGTTGGAGGGGTCCTCTGGAAACACCATATATTTT
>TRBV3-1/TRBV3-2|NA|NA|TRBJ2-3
CASSQVFGLDTQYF
TGTGCCAGCAGCCAAGTCTTCGGTCTGGATACGCAGTATTTT
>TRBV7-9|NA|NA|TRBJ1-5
CASSSGAFQPQHF
TGTGCCAGCAGCTCAGGGGCGTTTCAGCCCCAGCATTTT
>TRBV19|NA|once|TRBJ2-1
CASSSRPSGNNEQFF
TGTGCCAGTAGTAGCCGGCCTTCGGGAAACAATGAGCAGTTCTTC
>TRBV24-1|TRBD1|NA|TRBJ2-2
CATKQGSDTGELFF
TGTGCCACCAAACAGGGGTCGGACACCGGGGAGCTGTTTTTT
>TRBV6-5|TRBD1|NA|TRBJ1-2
CASSQLTGSGYGYTF
TGTGCCAGCAGTCAACTGACAGGGTCGGGCTATGGCTACACCTTC
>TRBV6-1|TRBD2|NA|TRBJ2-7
CASSEFRGTSFYEQYF
TGTGCCAGCAGTGAATTTCGGGGGACTAGCTTCTACGAGCAGTACTTC
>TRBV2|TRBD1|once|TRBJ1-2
CASSENTGGRLGYGYTF
TGTGCCAGCAGTGAAAATACAGGGGGCCGGCTAGGCTATGGCTACACCTTC
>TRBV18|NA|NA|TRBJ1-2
CASSPPAGAGRGGYTF
TGTGCCAGCTCACCACCGGCAGGTGCTGGGAGGGGTGGCTACACCTTC
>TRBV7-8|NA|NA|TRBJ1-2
CASSLEAGTRWSYGYTF
TGTGCCAGCAGCTTAGAGGCGGGGACTCGGTGGTCTTATGGCTACACCTTC
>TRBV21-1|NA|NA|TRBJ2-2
CASRQGNGTGELFF
TGTGCCAGCAGACAGGGTAATGGGACCGGGGAGCTGTTTTTT
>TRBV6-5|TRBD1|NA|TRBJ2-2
CASTSQGRTGELFF
TGTGCCAGCACCTCACAGGGGCGCACCGGGGAGCTGTTTTTT
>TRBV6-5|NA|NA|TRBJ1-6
CASSYSLRSPLHF
TGTGCCAGCAGTTACTCCCTTCGGTCACCCCTCCACTTT
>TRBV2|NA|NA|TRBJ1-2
CASSEWAGPNYGYTF
TGTGCCAGCAGTGAATGGGCAGGGCCAAACTATGGCTACACCTTC
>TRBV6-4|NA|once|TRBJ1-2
CASSARAGANYGHTF
TGTGCCAGCAGCGCCCGGGCAGGGGCTAACTATGGCCACACCTTC
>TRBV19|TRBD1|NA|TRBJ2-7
CASSIRDSPYEQYF
TGTGCCAGTAGTATCCGGGACAGCCCCTACGAGCAGTACTTC
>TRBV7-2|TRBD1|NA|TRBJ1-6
CASSPGTGYSPLHF
TGTGCCAGCAGCCCAGGGACAGGGTACTCACCCCTCCACTTT
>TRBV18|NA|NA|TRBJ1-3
CASSPPRTGWGNTIYF
TGTGCCAGCTCACCACCGCGTACAGGGTGGGGAAACACCATATATTTT
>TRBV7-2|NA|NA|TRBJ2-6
CASSTASSGANVLTF
TGTGCCAGCAGCACGGCTAGCTCTGGGGCCAACGTCCTGACTTTC
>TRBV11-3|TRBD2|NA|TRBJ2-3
CASSSRPPRGVIDTQYF
TGTGCCAGCAGCTCTAGGCCCCCTCGGGGGGTGATAGATACGCAGTATTTT
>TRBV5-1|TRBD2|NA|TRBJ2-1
CASSLVASGSYNEQFF
TGCGCCAGCAGCTTGGTTGCTAGCGGATCCTACAATGAGCAGTTCTTC
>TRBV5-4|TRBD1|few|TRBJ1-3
CASSSGQGGGSGNTIYF
TGTGCCAGCAGCTCGGGACAGGGGGGTGGCTCTGGAAACACCATATATTTT
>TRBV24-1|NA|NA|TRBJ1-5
CATSDRYNQPQHF
TGTGCCACCAGTGATCGTTACAATCAGCCCCAGCATTTT
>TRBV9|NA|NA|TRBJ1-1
CASSVGVETPGEAFF
TGTGCCAGCAGCGTAGGGGTCGAAACTCCAGGTGAAGCTTTCTTT
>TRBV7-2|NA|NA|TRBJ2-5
CASSLGPNWETQYF
TGTGCCAGCAGCTTAGGGCCGAATTGGGAGACCCAGTACTTC
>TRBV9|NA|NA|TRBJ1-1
CASSVGHANTEAFF
TGTGCCAGCAGCGTGGGACATGCGAACACTGAAGCTTTCTTT
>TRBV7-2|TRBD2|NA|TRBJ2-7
CASSLVPSGGYEQYF
TGTGCCAGCAGCTTAGTTCCCAGCGGGGGCTACGAGCAGTACTTC
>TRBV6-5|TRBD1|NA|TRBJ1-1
CASSPQGSAFF
TGTGCCAGCAGTCCACAGGGGTCTGCTTTCTTT
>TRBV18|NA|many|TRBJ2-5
CASSLTGTRQETQYF
TGTGCCAGCTCCCTAACCGGGACTCGACAAGAGACCCAGTACTTC
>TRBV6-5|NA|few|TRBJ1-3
CASSLVQPSSGNTIYF
TGTGCCAGCAGTTTAGTCCAACCTTCCTCTGGAAACACCATATATTTT
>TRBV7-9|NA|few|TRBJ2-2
CASSSGTGELFF
TGTGCCAGCAGCTCGGGGACCGGGGAGCTGTTTTTT
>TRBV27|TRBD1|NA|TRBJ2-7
CASSSTGARYEQYF
TGTGCCAGCAGTTCGACAGGGGCCCGTTACGAGCAGTACTTC
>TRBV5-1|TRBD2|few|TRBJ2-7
CASSPGGGESYEQYF
TGCGCCAGCAGCCCGGGGGGGGGAGAGTCCTACGAGCAGTACTTC